The clone carrying this T cell receptor (beta chain) has more than one count but fewer than ten. The antigen is undetermined. J was trimmed by 4 bases and V by 0 bases; bases with no gene match: 17. This CDR3 is built from 19 residues. Per the germline V gene, CDR1 is SQVTM and CDR2 is ANQGSEA. This sample stems from a study of blood T cells in healthy people across ages. General observations from the study: Roughly linear age-related decline in beta diversity appeared, significant by age 40. Diversity estimates drawn from one million T cells were deemed underestimates.

Combining a sample-barcoded 5' primer with a J-beta primer mix, a second PCR ran for roughly 7 to 12 cycles. TCRdb redid the calling of the 5' RACE reads with MiXCR, one entry per CDR3 protein. The table has around 1,100,000 distinct CDR3 sequences, roughly two fifths seen once. Extraction yielded at least 5.5 micrograms of total RNA per sample. This clonotype was sampled from a young man in good health. The sequencing sample was made of blood. The chain is built from TRBV29-1 and TRBJ2-1; 8 nucleotides align to TRBD1. Here the CDR3 reads CSVEDPGGPKRVMYNEQFF. DNA of the CDR3: TGCAGCGTTGAAGACCCAGGGGGCCCAAAGAGGGTAATGTACAATGAGCAGTTCTTC.